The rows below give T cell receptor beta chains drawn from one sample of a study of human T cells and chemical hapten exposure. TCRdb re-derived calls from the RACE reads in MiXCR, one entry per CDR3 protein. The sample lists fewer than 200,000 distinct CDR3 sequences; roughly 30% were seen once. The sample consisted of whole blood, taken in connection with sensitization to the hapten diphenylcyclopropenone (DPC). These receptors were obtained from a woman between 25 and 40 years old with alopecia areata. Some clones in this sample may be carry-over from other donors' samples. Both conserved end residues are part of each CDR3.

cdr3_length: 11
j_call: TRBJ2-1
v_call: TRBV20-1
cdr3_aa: CSARGPIEQFF

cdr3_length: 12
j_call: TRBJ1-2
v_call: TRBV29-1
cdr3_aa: CSVSGQGYGYTF

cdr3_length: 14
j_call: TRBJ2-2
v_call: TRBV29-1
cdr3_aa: CSVEEGIKSGELFF

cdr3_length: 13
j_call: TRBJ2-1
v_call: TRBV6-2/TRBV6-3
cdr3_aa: CASSYSRGNEQFF

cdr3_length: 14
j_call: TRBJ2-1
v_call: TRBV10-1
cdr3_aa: CASSDGVGYNEQFF

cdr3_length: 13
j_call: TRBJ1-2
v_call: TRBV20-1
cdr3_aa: CSARSRDGYGYTF

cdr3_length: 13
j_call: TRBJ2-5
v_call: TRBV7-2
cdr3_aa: CASSLGAQETQYF

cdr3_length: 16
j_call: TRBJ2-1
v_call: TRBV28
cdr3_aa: CASSLSGTSPYNEQFF

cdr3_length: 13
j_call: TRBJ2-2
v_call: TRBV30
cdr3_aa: CAWSVRQTGELFF

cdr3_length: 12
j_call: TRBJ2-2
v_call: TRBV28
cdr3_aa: CASTAGTGELFF

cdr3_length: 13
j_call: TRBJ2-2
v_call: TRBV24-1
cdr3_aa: CATSGDVPGELFF

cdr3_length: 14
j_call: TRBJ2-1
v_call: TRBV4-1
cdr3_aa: CASSFGTRDYEQFF

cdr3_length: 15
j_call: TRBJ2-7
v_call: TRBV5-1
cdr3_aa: CASSSSGQGKDEQYF

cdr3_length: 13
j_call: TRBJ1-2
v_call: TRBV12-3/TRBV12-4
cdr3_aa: CASSLSRGGGYTF

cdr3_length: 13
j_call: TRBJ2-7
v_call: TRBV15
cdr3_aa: CATSRDRFYEQYF

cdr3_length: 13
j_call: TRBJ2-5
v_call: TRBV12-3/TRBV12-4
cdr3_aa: CASSLGPKETQHF

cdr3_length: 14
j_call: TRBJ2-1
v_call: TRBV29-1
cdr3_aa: CSVLNRGSYNEQFF

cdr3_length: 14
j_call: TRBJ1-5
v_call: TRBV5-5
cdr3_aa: CASSSTGAGQPQHF

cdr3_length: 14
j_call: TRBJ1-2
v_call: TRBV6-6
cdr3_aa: CASSTGTPNYGYTF

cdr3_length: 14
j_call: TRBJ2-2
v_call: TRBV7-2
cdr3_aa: CASSLQEGTGELFF

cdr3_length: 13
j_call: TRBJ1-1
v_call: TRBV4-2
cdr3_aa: CASSQSTGREAFF

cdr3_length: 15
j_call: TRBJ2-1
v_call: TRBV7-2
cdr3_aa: CASSPGSGVNNEQFF

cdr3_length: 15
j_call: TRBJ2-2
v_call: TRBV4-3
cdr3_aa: CASSHAGVDTGELFF

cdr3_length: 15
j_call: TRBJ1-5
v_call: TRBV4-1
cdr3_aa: CASSQGTGRSQPQHF

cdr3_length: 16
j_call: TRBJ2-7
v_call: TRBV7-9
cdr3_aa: CASSLAGTGGIDEQYF